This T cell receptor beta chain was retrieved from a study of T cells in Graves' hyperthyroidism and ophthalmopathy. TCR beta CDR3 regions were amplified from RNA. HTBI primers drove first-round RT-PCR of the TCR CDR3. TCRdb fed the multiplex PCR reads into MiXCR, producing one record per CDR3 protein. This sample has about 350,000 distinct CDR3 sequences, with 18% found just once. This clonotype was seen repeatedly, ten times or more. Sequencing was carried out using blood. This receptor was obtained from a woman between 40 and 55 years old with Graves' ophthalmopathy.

The CDR3 region is CATSRAPSGKGPETQYF. The CDR3 coding sequence is TGTGCCACCAGCAGAGCTCCTAGCGGGAAGGGGCCAGAGACCCAGTACTTC. The chain joins TRBV15 to TRBJ2-5, with TRBD2 matching over 9 bases. In germline, CDR1 is LNHNV, CDR2 YYDKDF (reference sequence). V was clipped by 1 base and J by 4 bases; unmatched bases: 10. CDR3 length: 17 residues.